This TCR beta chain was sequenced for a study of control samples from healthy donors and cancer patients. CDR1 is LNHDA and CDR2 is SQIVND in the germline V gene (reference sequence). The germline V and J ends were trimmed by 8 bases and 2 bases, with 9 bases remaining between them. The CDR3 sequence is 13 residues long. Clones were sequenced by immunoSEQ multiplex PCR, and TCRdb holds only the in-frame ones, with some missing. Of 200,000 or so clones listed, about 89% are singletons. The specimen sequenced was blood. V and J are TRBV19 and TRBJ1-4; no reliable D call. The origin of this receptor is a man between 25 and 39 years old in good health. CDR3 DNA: TGTGCCAGTTCGGCGGTGACTAATGAAAAACTGTTTTTT. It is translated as CASSAVTNEKLFF.